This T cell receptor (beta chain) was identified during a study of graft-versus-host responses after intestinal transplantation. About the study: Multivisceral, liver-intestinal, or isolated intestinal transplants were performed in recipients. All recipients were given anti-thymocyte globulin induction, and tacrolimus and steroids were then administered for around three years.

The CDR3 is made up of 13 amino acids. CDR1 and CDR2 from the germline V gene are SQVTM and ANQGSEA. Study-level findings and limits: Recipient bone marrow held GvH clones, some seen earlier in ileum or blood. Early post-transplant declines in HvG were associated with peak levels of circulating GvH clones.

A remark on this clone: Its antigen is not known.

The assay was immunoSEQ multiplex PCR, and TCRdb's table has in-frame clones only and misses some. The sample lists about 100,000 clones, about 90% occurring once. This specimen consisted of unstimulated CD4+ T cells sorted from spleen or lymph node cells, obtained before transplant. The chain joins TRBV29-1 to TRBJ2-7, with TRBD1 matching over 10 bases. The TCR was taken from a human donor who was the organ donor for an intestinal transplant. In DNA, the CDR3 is TGCAGTGCCCGGGACAGGGGACGGTACGAGCAGTACTTC. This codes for CSARDRGRYEQYF.